Shown below are 23 T cell receptor beta chains from a single sample sequenced in a study of cytomegalovirus exposure and HLA in healthy donors. It was with 60 Vbeta and 13 Jbeta primers that the PCR ran. Sequenced by immunoSEQ multiplex PCR; TCRdb stores in-frame clones only, minus some. This table has roughly 120,000 clones, over 65% appearing once. Material: PBMCs. The source is a woman aged 40 to 50 in good health and CMV-seropositive.

J is TRBJ1-5 and V is TRBV11-2; 8 positions match TRBD1. Trimming cost V 1 base and J 4 bases; bases outside gene matches: 3. The CDR3 contains 15 residues. The germline gives CDR1 SGHAT, CDR2 FQNNGV. CDR3 loop: CASSLGNRGNQPQHF. In DNA form, the CDR3 reads TGTGCCAGCAGCTTAGGCAACAGGGGGAATCAGCCCCAGCATTTT.

The chain uses TRBV27 and TRBJ2-3; the D is unclear. This CDR3 spans 16 amino acids. Germline V gene lookup returns CDR1 MNHEY and CDR2 SMNVEV (reference sequence). V was pared by 5 bases and J by 1 base, with 16 bases between. The CDR3 coding sequence is TGTGCCAGCAGTCCCCGCTGGCCCTCTGGCACAGATACGCAGTATTTT. Translation gives CASSPRWPSGTDTQYF.

The chain is built from TRBV15 and TRBJ2-7, with 7 bases matching TRBD1. V lost 1 base, J lost 6 bases, and 9 bases stayed unmatched. CDR1 LNHNV and CDR2 YYDKDF come from the germline V gene (reference sequence). CDR3 length equals 15 residues. In nucleotides, the CDR3 is TGTGCCACCAGCAGAGGACCGGGACAGACCTCCGAGCAGTACTTC. It encodes CATSRGPGQTSEQYF. The full variable domain, in which reference TRBV15 and TRBJ2-7 provide the parts outside the CDR3, is DAMVIQNPRYQVTQFGKPVTLSCSQTLNHNVMYWYQQKSSQAPKLLFHYYDKDFNNEADTPDNFQSRRPNTSFCFLDIRSPGLGDTAMYLCATSRGPGQTSEQYFGPGTRLTVT.

The CDR3 sequence: CASSPQLPTGSFSGRLQETQYF. The CDR3 DNA follows: TGCGCCAGCAGCCCTCAATTACCAACTGGTTCTTTTAGCGGGAGGTTACAAGAGACCCAGTACTTC. This chain joins TRBV5-1 and TRBJ2-5; 10 nucleotides agree with TRBD2. The germline V gene has CDR1 SGHRS and CDR2 YFSETQ. The CDR3 has 22 residues. Trimming cost V 4 bases and J 2 bases; bases outside gene matches: 26.

In its sample, this clone was seen a few times. This sequence joins TRBV6-6 and TRBJ2-5; weak D call: TRBD2 (7 bases). CDR3 length equals 14 residues. Trimming took off 9 bases at V and 11 bases at J, with 25 bases between the two ends. The germline gives CDR1 MNHNY, CDR2 SVGAGI (reference sequence). The CDR3 here is CASTWDSRGGEQYF. CDR3 bases: TGTGCCAGTACCTGGGACTCCAGGGGAGGGGAGCAGTACTTC.

V is TRBV2 and J is TRBJ1-5; D not resolved. CDR1 and CDR2 (germline): SNHLY, FYNNEI. Trimming cost V 7 bases and J 3 bases, with 7 bases left between them. The length of the CDR3 is 12 residues. CDR3 amino acids: CASKQDNQPQHF. Written as DNA, the CDR3 is TGTGCCAGCAAGCAGGACAATCAGCCCCAGCATTTT.

The chain is built from TRBV10-3 and TRBJ2-1; 9 positions agree with TRBD1. There are 15 residues in the CDR3. Germline lookup yields CDR1 ENHRY and CDR2 SYGVKD. The junction had 4 bases not matched to a gene; V was cut back by 0 bases and J by 7 bases. The CDR3 protein is CAISESGTGNNEQFF. CDR3 bases: TGTGCCATCAGTGAGTCCGGGACAGGGAATAATGAGCAGTTCTTC.

This chain links TRBV18 with TRBJ2-7, with 11 bases identical to TRBD1. The germline CDR1 and CDR2 sequences are KGHSH and LQKENI. V trimming: 0 bases; J trimming: 6 bases; junction bases outside the gene matches: 1. The CDR3 sequence is 14 residues long. CDR3 sequence (DNA): TGTGCCAGCTCACCACCAGGGACAGGGGGCGAGCAGTACTTC. Protein sequence: CASSPPGTGGEQYF.

This clone was counted between two and nine times. The chain uses TRBV5-6 and TRBJ2-5; no clear D gene. Trimming removed 1 base at V and 5 bases at J, with 3 bases between. Per the germline V gene, CDR1 is SGHDT and CDR2 is YYEEEE. This CDR3 contains 11 residues. In DNA form, the CDR3 reads TGTGCCAGCAGCTTGCGGGAGACCCAGTACTTC. Amino acid sequence: CASSLRETQYF.

This rearrangement joins TRBV4-1 to TRBJ1-2; D not resolved. The CDR3 covers 14 residues. CDR1 is MGHRA and CDR2 is YSYEKL in the germline V gene. Trimming removed 0 bases at V and 1 base at J, with 6 bases between. CDR3 loop: CASSQDRLNYGYTF. Written as DNA, the CDR3 is TGCGCCAGCAGCCAAGATCGTCTTAACTATGGCTACACCTTC.

The sample holds a few counts of this clone. V is TRBV4-2 and J is TRBJ2-7, with D possibly being TRBD1 or TRBD2 (5 bases each). The V and J ends lost 5 bases and 4 bases respectively, with 15 bases between them. The V gene's germline CDR1 is LGHNA and CDR2 YNFKEQ. The CDR3 has 14 amino acids. The CDR3 protein is CASSEGLGPYEQYF. CDR3 DNA: TGTGCCAGCAGCGAAGGACTGGGGCCGTACGAGCAGTACTTC.

The rearrangement joins TRBV25-1 to TRBJ1-1; D may be TRBD1 (6 bases). Per germline, CDR1 MGHDK and CDR2 SYGVNS. V lost 6 bases to trimming and J lost 4 bases, with 15 bases between them. The CDR3 has 14 residues. Here the CDR3 DNA reads TGTGCCAGCAGAGACCCGGGCAGGGGCACTGAAGCTTTCTTT. Residues: CASRDPGRGTEAFF.

The chain couples TRBV5-6 to TRBJ1-1, with D tentatively TRBD1 (5 bases). V lost 1 base and J lost 4, with 14 bases in between. Germline CDR1 SGHDT, CDR2 YYEEEE. This CDR3 has 15 amino acids. DNA of the CDR3: TGTGCCAGCAGCTTGTCGAGAAGGGGAAGCACTGAAGCTTTCTTT. It specifies CASSLSRRGSTEAFF.

The chain's CDR3 is CASSPLGLAGAGELFF. The CDR3 coding sequence is TGTGCCAGCAGTCCCCTGGGACTAGCGGGAGCTGGGGAGCTGTTTTTT. This sequence joins TRBV27 and TRBJ2-2; 14 nucleotides agree with TRBD2. Trimming cost V 5 bases and J 8 bases; bases outside gene matches: 7. The germline V gene encodes CDR1 MNHEY and CDR2 SMNVEV (reference sequence). The CDR3 is 16 amino acids.

This chain uses TRBV5-1 with TRBJ2-7; weak D call: TRBD2 (6 bases). Germline CDR1 is SGHRS and CDR2 is YFSETQ. Between the trimmed V and J ends, which lost 0 bases and 6 bases, there was a span of 10 bases. The CDR3 has 13 residues. This CDR3 is CASSLAQGGEQYF. The DNA for the CDR3 is TGCGCCAGCAGCTTGGCTCAGGGAGGCGAGCAGTACTTC.

The chain carries TRBV5-1 and TRBJ1-1; the D gene is possibly TRBD1 (6 bases). Between the trimmed V and J ends, which lost 0 bases and 0 bases, there was a span of 12 bases. The CDR3 runs 16 residues. Germline lookup yields CDR1 SGHRS and CDR2 YFSETQ. The CDR3 DNA reads as TGCGCCAGCAGCTTGGGGTGGGGGGGCTTGAACACTGAAGCTTTCTTT. This translates into CASSLGWGGLNTEAFF.

The chain links TRBV5-1 to TRBJ2-7; TRBD2 agrees at 8 bases. V lost 0 bases and J lost 6; bases outside the gene matches: 11. CDR1 SGHRS and CDR2 YFSETQ come from the germline V gene. The CDR3 is made up of 16 amino acids. The CDR3 loop reads CASSLVSGGAYGEQYF. CDR3 DNA: TGCGCCAGCAGCTTGGTGTCGGGGGGGGCGTATGGCGAGCAGTACTTC.

A few counts support this clone. V is TRBV27 and J is TRBJ1-1; D perhaps matches TRBD1 (6 bases). CDR3 length: 13 amino acids. V lost 5 bases to trimming and J lost 7 bases, with 14 bases between them. CDR1 is MNHEY and CDR2 is SMNVEV in the germline V gene (reference sequence). The CDR3 DNA is TGTGCCAGCAGTCGGGGGGGGCGGAATGAAGCTTTCTTT. This codes for CASSRGGRNEAFF.

This clone appeared once. This rearrangement joins TRBV7-8 to TRBJ1-1; a possible D gene is TRBD1 (5 bases). CDR3 size: 15 residues. Germline CDR1 and CDR2: SGHVS and FQNEAQ. The V end lost 1 base, the J end lost 4 bases, and 13 bases lay between the germline ends. The CDR3 reads CASSLVEGRGTEAFF. The CDR3 nucleotides are TGTGCCAGCAGCTTAGTGGAGGGGCGCGGCACTGAAGCTTTCTTT.

The V call is TRBV9, the J call TRBJ1-2, with D possibly matching TRBD1 (5 bases). Germline V gene sequence: CDR1 SGDLS, CDR2 YYNGEE. The CDR3 covers 14 residues. Between the trimmed V and J ends, which lost 4 bases and 6 bases, there was a span of 16 bases. CDR3 loop: CASSSARGSNGYTF. In DNA, the CDR3 is TGTGCCAGCAGCTCAGCAAGGGGCTCGAATGGCTACACCTTC.

The V and J genes are TRBV5-1 and TRBJ2-7; D is possibly TRBD1 (6 bases). CDR3 size: 14 residues. Trimming left V 4 bases short and J 5 bases short, with 16 bases between. CDR1 and CDR2 from the germline V gene are SGHRS and YFSETQ. The CDR3 nucleotides are TGCGCCAGCAGCCAAATCGGACAGCTCGACGAGCAGTACTTC. Its protein product is CASSQIGQLDEQYF.

The V and J genes are TRBV7-2 and TRBJ2-7, with a weak D call TRBD2 (6 bases). The germline V gene encodes CDR1 SGHTA and CDR2 FQGNSA. V dropped 1 base and J dropped 5 bases, with 9 bases sitting between them. The CDR3 spans 13 residues. The CDR3 here is CASSLGRVDEQYF. As DNA, the CDR3 is TGTGCCAGCAGCTTAGGGAGGGTCGACGAGCAGTACTTC.

The chain couples TRBV7-6 to TRBJ2-5; TRBD1 agrees at 7 bases. The J call may be in error: the DNA end matches TRBJ2-7 better. The V gene's germline CDR1 is SGHVS and CDR2 FNYEAQ. The CDR3 sequence is 14 residues long. CDR3 region: CASSLAGTDDEQYF. The CDR3 DNA is TGTGCCAGCAGCTTAGCCGGGACAGACGACGAGCAGTACTTC.